This is a list of T cell receptor beta chains from one sample in a study of shared clonotypes between healthy human individuals. Assay used: immunoSEQ multiplex PCR; TCRdb lists only in-frame clones, some missing. The table has 950,000 to 1,100,000 clones, about 80% seen once. Material for sequencing was memory CD4+ T cells from PBMCs. The source is a man aged 18-30 years in good health. Some clones in this sample may be carry-over from other donors' samples. Both conserved end residues are part of each CDR3. Fields, in order: D gene, clone size, V gene, J gene, CDR3 DNA, CDR3 protein. D genes are given only for firm matches. Clone size, where shown, is once, few, many, or a class for clones that have expanded.

>-|-|TRBV5-8|TRBJ2-7
TGTGCCAGCAGCTCACAAAACTCCTACGAGCAGTACTTC
CASSSQNSYEQYF
>-|-|TRBV16|TRBJ1-2
TGTGCCAGCAGCCAATCGACCCTCTCGGTCTATGGCTACACCTTC
CASSQSTLSVYGYTF
>TRBD2|-|TRBV7-2|TRBJ2-7
TGTGCCAGCAGCTTAGCGCCAACTAGCGGAGGTGCCTACGAGCAGTACTTC
CASSLAPTSGGAYEQYF
>-|-|TRBV5-1|TRBJ2-5
TGCGCCAGCAGCTATCACAGGCGAGAGACCCAGTACTTC
CASSYHRRETQYF
>-|-|TRBV7-9|TRBJ2-2
TGTGCCAGCAGCTTATTCGTGGGCGGGGAGCTGTTTTTT
CASSLFVGGELFF
>-|-|TRBV7-2|TRBJ2-5
TGTGCCAGCAGCTTAGATCACAGCACAATCCAAGAGACCCAGTACTTC
CASSLDHSTIQETQYF
>-|-|TRBV9|TRBJ2-1
TGTGCCAGCAGCGTAGACCGCTACAATGAGCAGTTCTTC
CASSVDRYNEQFF
>-|-|TRBV6-5|TRBJ1-2
TGTGCCACTCTGACGGGGGGCTTTGGCTACACCTTC
CATLTGGFGYTF
>TRBD2|-|TRBV5-4|TRBJ2-1
TGTGCCAGCAGCCGATATCTAGGGAGGGTTTCCAATGAGCAGTTCTTC
CASSRYLGRVSNEQFF
>TRBD2|-|TRBV5-1|TRBJ2-1
TGCGCCAGCAGCTTGGCCGAACTAGCGGGGCTTGATGAGCAGTTCTTC
CASSLAELAGLDEQFF
>TRBD2|few|TRBV5-1|TRBJ2-1
TGCGCCAGCAGGCGGCCGGGACTAGCGGGAGGTGAGCAGTTCTTC
CASRRPGLAGGEQFF
>TRBD2|once|TRBV27|TRBJ2-3
TGTGCCAGCAGAGACGGACTAGCGGGAGGGCGGGGCACAGATACGCAGTATTTT
CASRDGLAGGRGTDTQYF
>-|-|TRBV5-4|TRBJ1-5
TGTGCCAGCAGCCAGGGAGGGGGGGGCAATCAGCCCCAGCATTTT
CASSQGGGGNQPQHF
>-|-|TRBV28|TRBJ1-2
TGTGCCAGCAGTATGGACGCAAACTATGGCTACACCTTC
CASSMDANYGYTF
>-|once|TRBV19|TRBJ2-3
TGTGCCAGTAGTATTTACTACACAGATACGCAGTATTTT
CASSIYYTDTQYF
>-|once|TRBV10-3|TRBJ1-2
TGTGCCATCAGTGAATGGCCAGGGGAAGGCTACACCTTC
CAISEWPGEGYTF
>-|-|TRBV18|TRBJ1-2
TGTGCCAGCTCACCACCACAGGCTCGGTATGGCTACACCTTC
CASSPPQARYGYTF
>-|-|TRBV19|TRBJ1-2
TGTGCCAGTAGTATAGTATCGTCCCGACAGCGCGATGGCTACACCTTC
CASSIVSSRQRDGYTF
>-|-|TRBV29-1|TRBJ2-3
TGCAGCGTCGACCACAGGGAAAAGGGCACAGATACGCAGTATTTT
CSVDHREKGTDTQYF
>-|-|TRBV14|TRBJ2-3
TGTGCCAGCAGCCAAAGCTGGGGAGATACGCAGTATTTT
CASSQSWGDTQYF
>TRBD2|-|TRBV19|TRBJ2-1
TGTGCCAGTAGTAAAATGGGACTAGCGGGAGGGTACTACAATGAGCAGTTCTTC
CASSKMGLAGGYYNEQFF
>-|-|TRBV19|TRBJ1-1
TGTGCCAGTAGTATTTACCCCATGGAAGCTTTCTTT
CASSIYPMEAFF